The entry below describes one T cell receptor beta chain. Its target is not known. The germline gives CDR1 SGDLS, CDR2 YYNGEE. The CDR3 is 13 residues long. V gave up 0 bases and J gave up 8 bases; unmatched junction bases: 1. The sequenced template was cDNA made from the entire isolated RNA. Data came from immunoSEQ multiplex PCR; TCRdb stores just in-frame clones and leaves some out. Here the sample spans roughly 260,000 clones, around 20% being singletons. These data originate in a study of beta chain features in type 1 diabetes. One heparinised blood draw averaging around 100 mL was given by each donor. Cells sorted by CD45RO/CCR7/CD25/CD127/CD95/CD27 comprised CD4+ naive, central memory, regulatory and stem cell-like memory cells. Regarding the study as a whole: For patients, the naive, central memory and Treg TCRB repertoires appeared more alike than for healthy donors. Among patients with Type 1 diabetes, TCRB CDR3s were moderately but significantly shorter in every one of the four CD4+ subsets.

Sequenced input: naive CD4+ T cells from blood. The genes are TRBV9 and TRBJ1-2; 10 bases map to TRBD1. This receptor was obtained from a middle-aged woman with type 1 diabetes. This chain's CDR3 is CASSVGTGGGYTF. In DNA, the CDR3 is TGTGCCAGCAGCGTAGGGACAGGGGGGGGCTACACCTTC.